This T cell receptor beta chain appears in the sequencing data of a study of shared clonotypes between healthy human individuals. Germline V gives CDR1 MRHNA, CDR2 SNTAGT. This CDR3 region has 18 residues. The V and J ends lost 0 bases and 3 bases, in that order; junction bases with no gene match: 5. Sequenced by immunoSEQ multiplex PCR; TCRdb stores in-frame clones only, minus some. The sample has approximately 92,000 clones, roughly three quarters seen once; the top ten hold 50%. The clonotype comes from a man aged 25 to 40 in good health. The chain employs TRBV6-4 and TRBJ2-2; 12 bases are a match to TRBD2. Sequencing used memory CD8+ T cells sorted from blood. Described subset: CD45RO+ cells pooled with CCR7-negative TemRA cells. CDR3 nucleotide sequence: TGTGCCAGCAGTGACTCCGCTAGCGGGAGGGAGGACACCGGGGAGCTGTTTTTT. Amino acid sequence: CASSDSASGREDTGELFF.